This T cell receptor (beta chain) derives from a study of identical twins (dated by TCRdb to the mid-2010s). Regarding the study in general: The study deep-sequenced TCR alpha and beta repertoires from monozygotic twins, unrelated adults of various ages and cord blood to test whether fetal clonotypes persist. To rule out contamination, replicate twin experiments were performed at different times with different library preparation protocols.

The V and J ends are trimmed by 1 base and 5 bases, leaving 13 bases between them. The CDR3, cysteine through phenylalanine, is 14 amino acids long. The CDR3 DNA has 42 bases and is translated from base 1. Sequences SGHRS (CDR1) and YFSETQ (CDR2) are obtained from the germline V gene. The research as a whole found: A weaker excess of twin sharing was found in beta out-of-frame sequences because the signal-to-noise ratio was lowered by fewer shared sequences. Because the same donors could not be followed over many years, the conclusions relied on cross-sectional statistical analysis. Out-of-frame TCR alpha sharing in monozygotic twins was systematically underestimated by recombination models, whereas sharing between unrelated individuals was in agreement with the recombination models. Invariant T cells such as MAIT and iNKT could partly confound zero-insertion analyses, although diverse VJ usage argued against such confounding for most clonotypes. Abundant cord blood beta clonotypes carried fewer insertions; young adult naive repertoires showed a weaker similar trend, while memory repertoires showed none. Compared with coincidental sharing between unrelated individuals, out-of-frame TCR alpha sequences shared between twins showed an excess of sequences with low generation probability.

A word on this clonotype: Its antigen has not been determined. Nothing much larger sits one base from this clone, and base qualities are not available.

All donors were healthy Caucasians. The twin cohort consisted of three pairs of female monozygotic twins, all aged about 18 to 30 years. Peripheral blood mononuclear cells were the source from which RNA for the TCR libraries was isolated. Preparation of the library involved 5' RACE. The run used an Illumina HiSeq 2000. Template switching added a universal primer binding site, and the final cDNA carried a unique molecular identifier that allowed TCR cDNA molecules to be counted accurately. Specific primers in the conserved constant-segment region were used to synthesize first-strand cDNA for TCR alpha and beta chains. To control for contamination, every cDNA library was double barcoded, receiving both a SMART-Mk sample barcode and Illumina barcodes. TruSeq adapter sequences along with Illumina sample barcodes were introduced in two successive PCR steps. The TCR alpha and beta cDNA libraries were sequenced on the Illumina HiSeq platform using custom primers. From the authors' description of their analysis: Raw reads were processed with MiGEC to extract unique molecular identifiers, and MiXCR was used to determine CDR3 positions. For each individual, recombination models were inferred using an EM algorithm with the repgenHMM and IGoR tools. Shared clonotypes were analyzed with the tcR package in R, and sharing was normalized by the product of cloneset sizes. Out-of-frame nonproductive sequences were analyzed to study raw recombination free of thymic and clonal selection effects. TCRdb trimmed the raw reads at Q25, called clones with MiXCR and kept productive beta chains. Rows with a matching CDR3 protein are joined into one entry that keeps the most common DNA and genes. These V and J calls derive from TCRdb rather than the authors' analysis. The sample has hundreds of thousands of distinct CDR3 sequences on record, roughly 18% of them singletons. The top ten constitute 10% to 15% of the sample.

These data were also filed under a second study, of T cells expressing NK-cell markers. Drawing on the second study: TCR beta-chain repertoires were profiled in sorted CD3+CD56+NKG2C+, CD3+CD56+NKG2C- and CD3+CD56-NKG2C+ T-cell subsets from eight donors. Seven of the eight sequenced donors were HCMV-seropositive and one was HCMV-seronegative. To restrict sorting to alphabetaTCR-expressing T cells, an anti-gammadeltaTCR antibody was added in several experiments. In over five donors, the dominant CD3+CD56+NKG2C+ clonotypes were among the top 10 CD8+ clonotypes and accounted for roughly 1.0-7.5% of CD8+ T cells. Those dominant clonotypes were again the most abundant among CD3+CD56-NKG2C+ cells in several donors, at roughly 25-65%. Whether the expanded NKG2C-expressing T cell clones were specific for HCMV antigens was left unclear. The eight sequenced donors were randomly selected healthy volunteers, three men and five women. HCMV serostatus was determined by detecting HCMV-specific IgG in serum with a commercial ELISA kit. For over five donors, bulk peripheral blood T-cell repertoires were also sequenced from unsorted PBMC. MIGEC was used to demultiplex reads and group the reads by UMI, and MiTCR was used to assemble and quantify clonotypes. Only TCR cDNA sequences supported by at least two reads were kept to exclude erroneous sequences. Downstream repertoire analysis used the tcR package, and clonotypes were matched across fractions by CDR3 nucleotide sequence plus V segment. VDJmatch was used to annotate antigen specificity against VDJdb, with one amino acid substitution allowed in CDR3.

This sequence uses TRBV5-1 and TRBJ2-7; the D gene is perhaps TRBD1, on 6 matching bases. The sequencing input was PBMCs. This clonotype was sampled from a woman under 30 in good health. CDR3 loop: CASSLIIRGHEQYF. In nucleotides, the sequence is TGCGCCAGCAGCTTGATCATCAGGGGTCACGAGCAGTACTTC.